This T cell receptor beta chain was documented in a study of OX40 agonist ivuxolimab in advanced cancers. Overall study results and limits: Expanded clones tended on average to be more numerous among CD8+ T cells than CD4+. At 0.1 to 3.0 mg/kg, CD4+ and CD8+ blood T cells expanded clonally by week 6. Some nonresponders additionally presented with little normalized T-cell clonal expansion.

Between the trimmed V and J ends, which lost 11 bases and 0 bases, there was a span of 13 bases. The CDR3 length is 14 residues. The germline gives CDR1 MNHEY, CDR2 SMNVEV (reference sequence). To note about this clone: As yet, its antigen is unknown.

Repertoires were generated with immunoSEQ multiplex PCR, while TCRdb's copy carries only in-frame clones and drops some. Altogether roughly 70,000 clones are present, just over 85% being singletons, with the ten largest covering 2% to 2.5%. Sample: CD4+ or CD8+ T cells sorted from blood, taken in a trial of the OX40 agonist ivuxolimab. The sequence derives from an adult with an advanced solid tumor such as melanoma, head and neck, liver or kidney cancer. The chain couples TRBV27 to TRBJ2-2, with D possibly called TRBD1 or TRBD2 (5 bases each). The CDR3 is CASRGSANTGELFF. The CDR3 nucleotides are TGTGCCTCCCGGGGCTCCGCGAACACCGGGGAGCTGTTTTTT.